Below are 23 T cell receptor beta chains sequenced from a single sample in a study of cytomegalovirus exposure and HLA in healthy donors. Primers for the PCR totalled 60 Vbeta and 13 Jbeta. TCRdb's table, derived via immunoSEQ multiplex PCR, lists solely in-frame clones and lacks some. This table holds some 220,000 clones, approximately 84% found once. The sample was PBMCs. These receptors originate from a woman in her thirties or forties in good health and CMV-seronegative.

The V call is TRBV6-1, the J call TRBJ2-7; tentatively, D is TRBD2 (6 bases). Germline lookup yields CDR1 MNHNS and CDR2 SASEGT. CDR3 length equals 14 residues. Deletions cut 5 bases from V and 4 bases from J, with 15 bases between. CDR3 protein: CASSLVGGFYEQYF. CDR3 DNA sequence: TGTGCCAGCAGTTTGGTCGGGGGTTTTTACGAGCAGTACTTC.

This chain uses TRBV5-1 with TRBJ2-7, with 10 positions matching TRBD2. The trim removed 3 bases at V and 3 bases at J, leaving 6 bases unmatched. The CDR3 loop spans 15 amino acids. Per germline, CDR1 SGHRS and CDR2 YFSETQ. DNA of the CDR3: TGCGCCAGCAGCTCAGCGGGGGGGACTGTCTACGAGCAGTACTTC. Protein: CASSSAGGTVYEQYF.

The chain recombines TRBV6-5 with TRBJ1-1; 8 nucleotides match TRBD1. CDR1 is MNHEY, CDR2 SVGAGI, per germline. The trim removed 5 bases at V and 3 bases at J, leaving 8 bases unmatched. The CDR3 totals 15 residues. CDR3 loop: CASSLSPTGDTEAFF. The CDR3 bases are TGTGCCAGCAGTCTCTCCCCGACAGGGGACACTGAAGCTTTCTTT.

The J gene is TRBJ2-2, the V gene TRBV9, with TRBD2 as a possible D gene (5 bases). The V end lost 4 bases, the J end lost 2 bases, and 9 bases lay between the germline ends. The germline V gene has CDR1 SGDLS and CDR2 YYNGEE. The CDR3 is 14 amino acids. CDR3 in DNA: TGTGCCAGCAGCCTACGGACTAACACCGGGGAGCTGTTTTTT. Translating it yields CASSLRTNTGELFF.

This chain joins TRBV2 and TRBJ2-4, with D perhaps TRBD1 (6 bases). Trimming cost V 0 bases and J 10 bases, with 10 bases left between them. The CDR3 length is 13 residues. Germline V CDR1 and CDR2: SNHLY, FYNNEI. The DNA for the CDR3 is TGTGCCAGCAGTGAAGCGAGGACAGTGATTCAGTACTTC. Translation: CASSEARTVIQYF.

This clone was counted between two and nine times. The rearrangement joins TRBV2 to TRBJ1-4; 7 positions agree with TRBD1. The germline V gene encodes CDR1 SNHLY and CDR2 FYNNEI. Trimming cost V 3 bases and J 4 bases; bases outside gene matches: 5. The CDR3 sequence is 15 residues long. CDR3 sequence: CASSDTGVGNEKLFF. CDR3 nucleotides: TGTGCCAGCAGTGATACAGGGGTCGGTAATGAAAAACTGTTTTTT.

V gene TRBV11-2 combines with J gene TRBJ2-7; TRBD1 matches at 8 bases. Trimming took 1 base from V and 2 from J; bases not matched to a gene: 4. Germline lookup yields CDR1 SGHAT and CDR2 FQNNGV. The CDR3 sequence is 15 residues long. The CDR3 here is CASSLVPGQAYEQYF. DNA of the CDR3: TGTGCCAGCAGCTTAGTACCGGGACAGGCCTACGAGCAGTACTTC.

This chain links TRBV29-1 with TRBJ2-3; TRBD2 aligns across 8 bases. Per the germline V gene, CDR1 is SQVTM and CDR2 is ANQGSEA. The CDR3 has 14 amino acids. V shed 4 bases, J shed 0 bases, and the junction held 3 bases outside the gene matches. CDR3 region: CSVGAGASTDTQYF. The CDR3 DNA reads TGCAGCGTTGGAGCGGGGGCTAGCACAGATACGCAGTATTTT.

In its sample, this clone was seen once. CDR3 region: CASRVRQGAAEKLFF. The CDR3 DNA is TGTGCCAGTAGGGTTCGACAGGGGGCGGCTGAAAAACTGTTTTTT. This chain connects TRBV19 to TRBJ1-4, with TRBD1 matching over 10 bases. V lost 6 bases to trimming and J lost 7 bases; unmatched junction nucleotides: 8. This CDR3 is built from 15 residues. Germline CDR1 and CDR2: LNHDA and SQIVND (reference sequence). Full variable domain (remainder filled in from reference TRBV19 and TRBJ1-4): DGGITQSPKYLFRKEGQNVTLSCEQNLNHDAMYWYRQDPGQGLRLIYYSQIVNDFQKGDIAEGYSVSREKKESFPLTVTSAQKNPTAFYLCASRVRQGAAEKLFFGSGTQLSVL.

The rearrangement uses TRBV27 and TRBJ1-2; 8 bases fit TRBD1. This CDR3 is built from 15 residues. From germline, CDR1 is MNHEY and CDR2 SMNVEV (reference sequence). The V and J ends lost 5 bases and 0 bases, in that order; junction bases with no gene match: 5. CDR3 DNA sequence: TGTGCCAGCAGTCCATCGGACAGGGCTAACTATGGCTACACCTTC. Translated: CASSPSDRANYGYTF.

The chain combines TRBV2 with TRBJ2-2; D remains ambiguous. Germline values: CDR1 SNHLY, CDR2 FYNNEI. The V end lost 1 base, the J end lost 8 bases, and 5 bases lay between the germline ends. The length of the CDR3 is 12 residues. Here the CDR3 DNA reads TGTGCCAGCAGTGAAGACTTTGGGGAGCTGTTTTTT. Its protein product is CASSEDFGELFF.

The chain links TRBV7-9 to TRBJ1-5; perhaps TRBD1 as D (6 bases). The CDR3 spans 13 residues. The germline V gene has CDR1 SEHNR and CDR2 FQNEAQ (reference sequence). The germline V and J ends were trimmed by 5 bases and 4 bases, with 9 bases remaining between them. The CDR3 DNA reads TGTGCCAGCAGCAGGACAGATAATCAGCCCCAGCATTTT. Translation gives CASSRTDNQPQHF.

Here the CDR3 reads CASSPGQVSYGYTF. CDR3 in DNA: TGTGCCAGCTCACCCGGACAGGTTTCCTATGGCTACACCTTC. The chain carries TRBV18 and TRBJ1-2, with TRBD1 matching 7 bases. This CDR3 contains 14 residues. Germline values: CDR1 KGHSH, CDR2 LQKENI. V lost 3 bases and J lost 4; bases outside the gene matches: 5.

J is TRBJ1-2 and V is TRBV6-5, with a weak D call TRBD1 (5 bases). Trimming stripped 2 bases from V and 3 bases from J, with 16 bases between. Germline values: CDR1 MNHEY, CDR2 SVGAGI. The CDR3 has 16 residues. CDR3 in amino acids: CASSYGAQGSYYGYTF. The CDR3 DNA reads TGTGCCAGCAGTTACGGGGCGCAGGGATCGTACTATGGCTACACCTTC.

Only one count was recorded for this clone. CDR3 DNA sequence: TGTGCCAGCAGTCCTTTAACAGGGGGCATGACCTACAATGAGCAGTTCTTC. This translates into CASSPLTGGMTYNEQFF. V is TRBV25-1 and J is TRBJ2-1; 9 nucleotides agree with TRBD1. With 5 bases clipped from V and 2 bases from J, the junction kept 10 bases outside the gene matches. Germline CDR1 reads MGHDK; CDR2 reads SYGVNS. This CDR3 region has 17 residues.

This clone has a handful of counts. The chain couples TRBV6-5 to TRBJ1-1; D not certain. This CDR3 has 13 residues. CDR1 MNHEY and CDR2 SVGAGI come from the germline V gene. Trimming took 2 bases from V and 5 from J, leaving 9 bases between them. The CDR3 bases are TGTGCCAGCAGTTACGAACAACAAACTGAAGCTTTCTTT. It codes for CASSYEQQTEAFF.

The chain has TRBV5-3 and TRBJ1-1; TRBD1 might be the D (5 bases). Being an ORF, TRBV5-3 has a function that is uncertain. V lost 2 bases to trimming and J lost 7 bases, with 9 bases between them. The CDR3 spans 12 residues. CDR3 coding DNA: TGTGCCAGAAGCTTCCATCAGGGTGAAGCTTTCTTT. Its translation is CARSFHQGEAFF.

The V and J genes are TRBV28 and TRBJ1-2, with D unresolved. The CDR3 totals 12 residues. V dropped 8 bases and J dropped 2 bases, with 9 bases sitting between them. CDR1 and CDR2 (germline): MDHEN, SYDVKM. CDR3 amino acids: CASHRGNYGYTF. CDR3 nucleotide sequence: TGTGCCAGCCATCGGGGAAACTATGGCTACACCTTC.

This clone was detected only a few times. The chain recombines TRBV7-3 with TRBJ2-1; TRBD2 agrees at 7 bases. J lost 10 bases, V lost 3 bases, and 6 bases had no gene match. This CDR3 contains 13 residues. Germline assignment: CDR1 SGHTA and CDR2 FQGTGA. The CDR3 nucleotides are TGTGCCAGCAGCTTGAGGGAGGGAGGCGAGCAGTTCTTC. Residues: CASSLREGGEQFF.

This clone was picked up a small number of times. The chain links TRBV5-1 to TRBJ1-6; 7 bases match TRBD1. The V gene end was trimmed by 4 bases and the J gene end by 6 bases; junction bases not matched to a gene: 10. The germline CDR1 and CDR2 sequences are SGHRS and YFSETQ. This CDR3 comprises 16 residues. The CDR3 region is CASSPHGQETNSPLHF. The DNA of the CDR3 is TGCGCCAGCAGCCCCCACGGACAGGAAACTAATTCACCCCTCCACTTT. The full variable domain, rest sourced from reference TRBV5-1 and TRBJ1-6, is KAGVTQTPRYLIKTRGQQVTLSCSPISGHRSVSWYQQTPGQGLQFLFEYFSETQRNKGNFPGRFSGRQFSNSRSEMNVSTLELGDSALYLCASSPHGQETNSPLHFGNGTRLTVT.

The CDR3 loop is CATSRVAYNEQFF. CDR3 DNA sequence: TGTGCCACCAGCAGAGTCGCCTACAATGAGCAGTTCTTC. This chain joins TRBV15 and TRBJ2-1; D not resolved. The V end lost 1 base, the J end lost 2 bases, and 3 bases lay between the germline ends. Per germline, CDR1 LNHNV and CDR2 YYDKDF (reference sequence). This CDR3 has 13 amino acids.

The genes are TRBV4-1 and TRBJ2-7; 7 bases fit TRBD2. Germline-derived CDR1 and CDR2 are MGHRA and YSYEKL. The CDR3 contains 15 residues. The trim removed 1 base at V and 0 bases at J, leaving 3 bases unmatched. The CDR3 protein is CASSQGGGSSYEQYF. CDR3 DNA: TGCGCCAGCAGCCAAGGTGGCGGGAGCTCCTACGAGCAGTACTTC.

This sequence joins TRBV5-6 and TRBJ1-1, with TRBD1 matching 8 bases. CDR1 is SGHDT, CDR2 YYEEEE, per germline. The CDR3 runs to 15 residues. Trimming at V came to 0 bases and at J to 10 bases, leaving 11 bases not matched to a gene. This CDR3 reads CASSLGQGAWSGAFF. In nucleotides, the CDR3 is TGTGCCAGCAGCTTGGGGCAGGGGGCTTGGTCGGGAGCTTTCTTT.